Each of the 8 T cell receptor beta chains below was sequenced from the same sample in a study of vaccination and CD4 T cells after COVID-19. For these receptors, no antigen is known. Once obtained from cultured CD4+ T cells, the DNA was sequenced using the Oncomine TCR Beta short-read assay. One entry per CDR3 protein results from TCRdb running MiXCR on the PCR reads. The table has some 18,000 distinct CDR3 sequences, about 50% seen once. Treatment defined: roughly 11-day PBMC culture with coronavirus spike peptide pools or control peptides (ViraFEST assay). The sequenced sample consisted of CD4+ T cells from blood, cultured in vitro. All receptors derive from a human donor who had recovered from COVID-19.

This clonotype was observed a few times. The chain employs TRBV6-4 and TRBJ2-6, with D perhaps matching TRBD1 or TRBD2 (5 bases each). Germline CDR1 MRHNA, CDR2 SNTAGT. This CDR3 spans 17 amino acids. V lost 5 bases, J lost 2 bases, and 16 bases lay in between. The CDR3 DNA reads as TGTGCCAGCAGTACCGGGGAAGGGGACCCTGGGGCCAACGTCCTGACTTTC. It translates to CASSTGEGDPGANVLTF.

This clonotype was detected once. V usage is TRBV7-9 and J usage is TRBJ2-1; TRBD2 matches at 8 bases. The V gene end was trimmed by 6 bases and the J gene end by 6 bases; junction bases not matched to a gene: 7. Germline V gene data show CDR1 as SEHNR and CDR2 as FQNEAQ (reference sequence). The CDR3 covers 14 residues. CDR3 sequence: CASRLLAGGNEQFF. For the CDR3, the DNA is TGTGCCAGCAGACTTCTAGCGGGTGGCAATGAGCAGTTCTTC.

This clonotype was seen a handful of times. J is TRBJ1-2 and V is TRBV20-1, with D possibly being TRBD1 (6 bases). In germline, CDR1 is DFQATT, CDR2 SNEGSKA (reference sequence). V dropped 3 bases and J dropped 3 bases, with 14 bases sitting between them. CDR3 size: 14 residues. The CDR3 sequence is CSARVWPGDYGYTF. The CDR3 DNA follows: TGCAGTGCTAGGGTATGGCCAGGGGACTATGGCTACACCTTC.

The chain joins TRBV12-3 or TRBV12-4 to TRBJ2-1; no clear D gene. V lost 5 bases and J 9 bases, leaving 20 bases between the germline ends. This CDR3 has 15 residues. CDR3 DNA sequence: TGTGCCAGCAGTCCCAAAATAAGGGTAGTAATTGAGCAGTTCTTC. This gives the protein CASSPKIRVVIEQFF.

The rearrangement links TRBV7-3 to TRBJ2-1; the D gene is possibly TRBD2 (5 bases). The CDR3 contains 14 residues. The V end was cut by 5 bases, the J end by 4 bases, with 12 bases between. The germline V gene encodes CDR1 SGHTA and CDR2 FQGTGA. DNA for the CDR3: TGTGCCAGCAGCCCTGGAGGAATATACAATGAGCAGTTCTTC. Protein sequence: CASSPGGIYNEQFF.

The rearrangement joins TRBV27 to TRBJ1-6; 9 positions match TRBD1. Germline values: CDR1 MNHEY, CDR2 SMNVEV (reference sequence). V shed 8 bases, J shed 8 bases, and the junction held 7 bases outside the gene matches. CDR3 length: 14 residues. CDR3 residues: CASGSGTGYSPLHF. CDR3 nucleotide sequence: TGTGCCAGCGGCTCCGGGACAGGGTATTCACCCCTCCACTTT.

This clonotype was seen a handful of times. The CDR3 here is CASSSERNTEAFF. The DNA for the CDR3 is TGTGCCAGCAGTTCCGAGAGGAACACTGAAGCTTTCTTT. The chain combines TRBV2 with TRBJ1-1; D not resolved. V was shortened by 5 bases and J by 1 base, with 8 bases between the two germline ends. Germline lookup yields CDR1 SNHLY and CDR2 FYNNEI. CDR3 size: 13 residues.

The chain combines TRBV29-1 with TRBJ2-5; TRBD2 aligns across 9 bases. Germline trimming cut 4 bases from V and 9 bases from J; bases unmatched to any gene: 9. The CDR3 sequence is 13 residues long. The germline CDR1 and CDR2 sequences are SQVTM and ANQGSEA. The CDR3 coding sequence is TGCAGCGTTGTTCTTAGCGGGAGAAGGTCCCAGTACTTC. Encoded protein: CSVVLSGRRSQYF. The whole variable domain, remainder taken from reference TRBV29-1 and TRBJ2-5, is SAVISQKPSRDICQRGTSLTIQCQVDSQVTMMFWYRQQPGQSLTLIATANQGSEATYESGFVIDKFPISRPNLTFSTLTVSNMSPEDSSIYLCSVVLSGRRSQYFGPGTRLLVL.